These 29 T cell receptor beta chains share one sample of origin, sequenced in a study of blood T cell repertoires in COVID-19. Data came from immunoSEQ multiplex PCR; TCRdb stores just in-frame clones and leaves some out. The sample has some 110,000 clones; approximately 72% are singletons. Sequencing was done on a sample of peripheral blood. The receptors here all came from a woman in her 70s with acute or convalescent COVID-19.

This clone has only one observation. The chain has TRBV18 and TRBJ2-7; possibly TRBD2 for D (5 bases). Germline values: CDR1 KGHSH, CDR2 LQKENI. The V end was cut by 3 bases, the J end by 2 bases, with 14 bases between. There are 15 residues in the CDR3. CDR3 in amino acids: CASSPEEHPPYEQYF. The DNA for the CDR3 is TGTGCCAGCTCACCGGAGGAACATCCCCCCTACGAGCAGTACTTC. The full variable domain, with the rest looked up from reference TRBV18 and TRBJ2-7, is NAGVMQNPRHLVRRRGQEARLRCSPMKGHSHVYWYRQLPEEGLKFMVYLQKENIIDESGMPKERFSAEFPKEGPSILRIQQVVRGDSAAYFCASSPEEHPPYEQYFGPGTRLTVT.

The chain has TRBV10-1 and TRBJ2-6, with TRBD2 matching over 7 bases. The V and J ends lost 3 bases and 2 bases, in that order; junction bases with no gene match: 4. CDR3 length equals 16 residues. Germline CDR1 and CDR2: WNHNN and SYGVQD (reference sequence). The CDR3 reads CASSDGGLTGANVLTF. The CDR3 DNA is TGCGCCAGCAGTGACGGGGGGTTGACTGGGGCCAACGTCCTGACTTTC.

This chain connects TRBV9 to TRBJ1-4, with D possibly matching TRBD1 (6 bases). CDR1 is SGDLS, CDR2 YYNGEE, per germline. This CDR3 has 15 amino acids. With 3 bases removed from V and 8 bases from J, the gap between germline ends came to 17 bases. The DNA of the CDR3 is TGTGCCAGCAGCGCGCAGGGGCGATTGGGAGAAAAACTGTTTTTT. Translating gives CASSAQGRLGEKLFF. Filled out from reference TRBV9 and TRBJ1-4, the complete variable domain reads DSGVTQTPKHLITATGQRVTLRCSPRSGDLSVYWYQQSLDQGLQFLIQYYNGEERAKGNILERFSAQQFPDLHSELNLSSLELGDSALYFCASSAQGRLGEKLFFGSGTQLSVL.

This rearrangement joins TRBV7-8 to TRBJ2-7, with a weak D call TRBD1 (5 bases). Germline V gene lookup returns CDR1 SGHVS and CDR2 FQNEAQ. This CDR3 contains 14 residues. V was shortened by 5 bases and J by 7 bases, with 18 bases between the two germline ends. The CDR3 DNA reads TGTGCCAGCAGCCCATTAACAGGCCTGGGGGAGCAGTACTTC. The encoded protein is CASSPLTGLGEQYF.

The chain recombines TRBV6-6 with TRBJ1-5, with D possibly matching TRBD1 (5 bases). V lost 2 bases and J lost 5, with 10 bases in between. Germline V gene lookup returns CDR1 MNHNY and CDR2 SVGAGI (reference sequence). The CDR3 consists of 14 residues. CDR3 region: CASSYGQGYQPQHF. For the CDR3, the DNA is TGTGCCAGCAGTTACGGGCAGGGTTATCAGCCCCAGCATTTT.

The CDR3 region has the DNA TGTGCCAGCAGCTTATCTGACAGGGGTGTCGCCGGGGAGCTGTTTTTT. Translated: CASSLSDRGVAGELFF. The V and J genes are TRBV7-9 and TRBJ2-2; 8 bases are a match to TRBD1. Germline-derived CDR1 and CDR2 are SEHNR and FQNEAQ (reference sequence). The CDR3 is 16 amino acids. V was pared by 2 bases and J by 6 bases, with 8 bases of the junction left unmatched.

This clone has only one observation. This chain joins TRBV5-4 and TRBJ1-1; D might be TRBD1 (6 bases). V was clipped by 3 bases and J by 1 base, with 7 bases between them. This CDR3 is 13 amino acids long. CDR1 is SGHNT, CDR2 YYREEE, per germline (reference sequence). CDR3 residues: CASSWGQNTEAFF. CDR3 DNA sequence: TGTGCCAGCAGCTGGGGACAGAACACTGAAGCTTTCTTT.

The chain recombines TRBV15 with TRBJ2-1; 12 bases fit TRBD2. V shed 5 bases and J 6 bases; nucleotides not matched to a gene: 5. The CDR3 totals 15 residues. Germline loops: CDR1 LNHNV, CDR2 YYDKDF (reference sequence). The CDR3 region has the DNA TGTGCCACCAGCCCGACTAGCGGGGGAGTCAATGAGCAGTTCTTC. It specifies CATSPTSGGVNEQFF.

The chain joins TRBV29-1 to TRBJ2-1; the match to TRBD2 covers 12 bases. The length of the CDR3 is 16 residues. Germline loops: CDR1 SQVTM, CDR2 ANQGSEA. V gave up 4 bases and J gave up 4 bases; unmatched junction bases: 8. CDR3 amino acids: CSVGRSSGGVYNEQFF. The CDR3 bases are TGCAGCGTTGGGAGGTCTAGCGGGGGGGTATACAATGAGCAGTTCTTC.

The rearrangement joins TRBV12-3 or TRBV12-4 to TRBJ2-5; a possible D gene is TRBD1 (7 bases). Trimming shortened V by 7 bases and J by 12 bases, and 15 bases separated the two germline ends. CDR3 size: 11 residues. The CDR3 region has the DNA TGTGCCAGCACCCTCGACAGGGAGGAGTACTTC. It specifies CASTLDREEYF.

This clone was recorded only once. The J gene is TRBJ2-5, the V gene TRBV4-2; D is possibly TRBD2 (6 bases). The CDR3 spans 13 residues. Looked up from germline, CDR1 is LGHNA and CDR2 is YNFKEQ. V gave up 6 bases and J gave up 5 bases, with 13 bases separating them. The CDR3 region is CASSSHGGETQYF. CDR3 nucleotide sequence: TGTGCCAGCAGTTCTCACGGAGGGGAGACCCAGTACTTC.

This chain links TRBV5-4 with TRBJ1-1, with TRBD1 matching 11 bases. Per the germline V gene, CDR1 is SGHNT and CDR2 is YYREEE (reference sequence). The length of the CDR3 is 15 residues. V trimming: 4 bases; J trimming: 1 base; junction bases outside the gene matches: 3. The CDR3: CASSGGTGGNTEAFF. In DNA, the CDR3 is TGTGCCAGCAGCGGGGGGACAGGGGGGAACACTGAAGCTTTCTTT.

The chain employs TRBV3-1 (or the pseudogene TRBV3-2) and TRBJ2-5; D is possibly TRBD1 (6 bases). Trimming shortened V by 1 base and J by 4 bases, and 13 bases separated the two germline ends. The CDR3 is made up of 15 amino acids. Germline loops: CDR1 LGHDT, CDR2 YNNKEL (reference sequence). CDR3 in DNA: TGTGCCAGCAGCCAAGTAGCCAGGGGTGGAGAGACCCAGTACTTC. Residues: CASSQVARGGETQYF.

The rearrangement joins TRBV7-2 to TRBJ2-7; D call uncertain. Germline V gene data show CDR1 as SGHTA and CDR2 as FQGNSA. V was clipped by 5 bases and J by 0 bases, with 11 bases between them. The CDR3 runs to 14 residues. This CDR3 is CASSLPWSSYEQYF. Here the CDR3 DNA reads TGTGCCAGCAGCCTTCCGTGGAGCTCCTACGAGCAGTACTTC.

The CDR3 nucleotides read TGTGCCACCAGCTTGAACAGCCTGAACACTGAAGCTTTCTTT. Translated: CATSLNSLNTEAFF. The chain uses TRBV15 and TRBJ1-1; D gene unclear. CDR1 and CDR2 (germline): LNHNV, YYDKDF (reference sequence). The V end was cut by 5 bases, the J end by 0 bases, with 10 bases between. This CDR3 comprises 14 residues.

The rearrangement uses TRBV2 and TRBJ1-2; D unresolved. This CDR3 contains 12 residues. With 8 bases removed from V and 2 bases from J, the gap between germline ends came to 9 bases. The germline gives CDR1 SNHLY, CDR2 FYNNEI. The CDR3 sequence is CASLTENYGYTF. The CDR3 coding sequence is TGTGCCAGCCTGACGGAGAACTATGGCTACACCTTC.

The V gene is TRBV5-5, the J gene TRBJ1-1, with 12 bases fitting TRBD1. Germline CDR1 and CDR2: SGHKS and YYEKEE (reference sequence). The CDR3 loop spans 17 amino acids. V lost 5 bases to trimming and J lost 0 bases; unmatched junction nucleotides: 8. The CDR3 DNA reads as TGTGCCAGCAGGGGGGACAGGGGGCAGGTTTTGAACACTGAAGCTTTCTTT. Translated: CASRGDRGQVLNTEAFF.

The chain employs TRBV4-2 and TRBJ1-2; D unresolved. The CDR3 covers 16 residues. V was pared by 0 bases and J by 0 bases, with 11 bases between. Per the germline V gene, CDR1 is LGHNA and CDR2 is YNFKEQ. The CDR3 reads CASSQEETASNYGYTF. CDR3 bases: TGTGCCAGCAGCCAAGAGGAGACGGCTTCTAACTATGGCTACACCTTC.

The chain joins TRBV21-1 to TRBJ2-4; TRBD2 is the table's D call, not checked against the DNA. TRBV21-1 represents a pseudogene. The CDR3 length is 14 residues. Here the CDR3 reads CASKKVQGGDIQYF. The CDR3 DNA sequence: TGTGCCAGCAAGAAGGTACAGGGAGGGGACATTCAGTACTTC.

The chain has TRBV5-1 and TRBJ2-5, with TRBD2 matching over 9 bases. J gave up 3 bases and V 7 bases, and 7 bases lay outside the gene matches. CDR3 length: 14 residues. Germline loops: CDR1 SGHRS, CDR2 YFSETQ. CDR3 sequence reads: CASGTSGWEETQYF. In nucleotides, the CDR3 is TGCGCCAGCGGTACTAGCGGGTGGGAAGAGACCCAGTACTTC.

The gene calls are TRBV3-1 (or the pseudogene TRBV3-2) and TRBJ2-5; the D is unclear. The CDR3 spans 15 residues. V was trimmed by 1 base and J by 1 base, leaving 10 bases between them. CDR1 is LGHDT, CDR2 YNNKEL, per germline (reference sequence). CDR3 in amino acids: CASSQGPTRQETQYF. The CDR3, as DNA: TGTGCCAGCAGCCAAGGTCCGACTCGCCAAGAGACCCAGTACTTC.

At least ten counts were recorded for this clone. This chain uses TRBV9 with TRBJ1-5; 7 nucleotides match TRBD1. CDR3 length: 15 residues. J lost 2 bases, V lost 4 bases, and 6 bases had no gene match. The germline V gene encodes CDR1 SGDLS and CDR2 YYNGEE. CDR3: CASSTGGTGNQPQHF. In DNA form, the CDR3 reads TGTGCCAGCAGCACGGGGGGGACAGGCAATCAGCCCCAGCATTTT.

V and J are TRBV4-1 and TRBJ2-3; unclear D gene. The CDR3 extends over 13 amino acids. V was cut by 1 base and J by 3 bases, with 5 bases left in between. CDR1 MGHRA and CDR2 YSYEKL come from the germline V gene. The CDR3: CASSQASTDTQYF. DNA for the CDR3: TGCGCCAGCAGCCAAGCTAGTACAGATACGCAGTATTTT.

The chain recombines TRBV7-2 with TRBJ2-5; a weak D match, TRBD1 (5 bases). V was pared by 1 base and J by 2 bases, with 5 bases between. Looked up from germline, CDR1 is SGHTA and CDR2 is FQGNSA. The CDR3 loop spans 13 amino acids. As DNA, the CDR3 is TGTGCCAGCAGCTTAGACAGGCAAGAGACCCAGTACTTC. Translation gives CASSLDRQETQYF.

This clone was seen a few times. CDR3 loop: CASSPGTGMNTEAFF. DNA of the CDR3: TGTGCCAGCAGCCCCGGGACAGGGATGAACACTGAAGCTTTCTTT. The genes are TRBV3-1 (or the pseudogene TRBV3-2) and TRBJ1-1; 9 bases map to TRBD1. This CDR3 is built from 15 residues. The germline gives CDR1 LGHDT, CDR2 YNNKEL (reference sequence). V shed 4 bases, J shed 0 bases, and the junction held 3 bases outside the gene matches.

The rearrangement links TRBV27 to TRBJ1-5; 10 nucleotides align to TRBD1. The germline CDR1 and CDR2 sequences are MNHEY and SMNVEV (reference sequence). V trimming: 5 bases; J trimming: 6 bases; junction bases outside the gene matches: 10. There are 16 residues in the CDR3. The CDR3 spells CASSASDRGESQPQHF. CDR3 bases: TGTGCCAGCAGTGCTTCGGACAGGGGGGAGAGTCAGCCCCAGCATTTT.

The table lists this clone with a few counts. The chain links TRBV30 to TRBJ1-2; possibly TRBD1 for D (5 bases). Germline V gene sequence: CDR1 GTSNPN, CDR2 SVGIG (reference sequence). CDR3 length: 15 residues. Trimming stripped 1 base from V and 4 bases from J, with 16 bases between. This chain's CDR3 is CAWSAMGRPTYGYTF. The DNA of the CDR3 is TGTGCCTGGAGTGCTATGGGGCGGCCCACCTATGGCTACACCTTC. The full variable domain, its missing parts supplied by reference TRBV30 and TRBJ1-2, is SQTIHQWPATLVQPVGSPLSLECTVEGTSNPNLYWYRQAAGRGLQLLFYSVGIGQISSEVPQNLSASRPQDRQFILSSKKLLLSDSGFYLCAWSAMGRPTYGYTFGSGTRLTVV.

Written as DNA, the CDR3 is TGCGCCAGCAGCTCCAGGACAGGGAGCACTGAAGCTTTCTTT. Residues: CASSSRTGSTEAFF. The chain couples TRBV5-1 to TRBJ1-1; 8 nucleotides line up with TRBD1. V lost 3 bases and J lost 4; bases outside the gene matches: 5. In germline, CDR1 is SGHRS, CDR2 YFSETQ. The length of the CDR3 is 14 residues.

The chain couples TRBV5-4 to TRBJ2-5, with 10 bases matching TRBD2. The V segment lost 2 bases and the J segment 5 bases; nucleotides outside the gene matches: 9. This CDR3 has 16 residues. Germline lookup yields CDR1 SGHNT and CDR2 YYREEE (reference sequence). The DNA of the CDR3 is TGTGCCAGCAGCTTCCCTCGAGCGGGGGGGCTGGAGACCCAGTACTTC. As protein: CASSFPRAGGLETQYF.